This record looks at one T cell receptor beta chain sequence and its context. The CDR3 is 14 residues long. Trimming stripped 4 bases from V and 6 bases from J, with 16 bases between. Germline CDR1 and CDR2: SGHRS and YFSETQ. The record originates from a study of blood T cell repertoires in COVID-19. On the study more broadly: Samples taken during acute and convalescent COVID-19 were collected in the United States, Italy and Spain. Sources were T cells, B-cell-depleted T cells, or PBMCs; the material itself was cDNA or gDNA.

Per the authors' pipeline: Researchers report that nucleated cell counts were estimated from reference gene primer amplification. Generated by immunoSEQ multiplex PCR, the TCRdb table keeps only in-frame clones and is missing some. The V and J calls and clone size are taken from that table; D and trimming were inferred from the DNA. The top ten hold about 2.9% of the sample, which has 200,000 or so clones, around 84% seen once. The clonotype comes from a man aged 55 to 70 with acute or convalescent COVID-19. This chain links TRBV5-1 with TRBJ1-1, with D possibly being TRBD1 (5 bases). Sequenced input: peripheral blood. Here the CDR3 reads CASSGAGRPAEAFF. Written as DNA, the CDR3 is TGCGCCAGCAGCGGGGCCGGGAGGCCGGCTGAAGCTTTCTTT.